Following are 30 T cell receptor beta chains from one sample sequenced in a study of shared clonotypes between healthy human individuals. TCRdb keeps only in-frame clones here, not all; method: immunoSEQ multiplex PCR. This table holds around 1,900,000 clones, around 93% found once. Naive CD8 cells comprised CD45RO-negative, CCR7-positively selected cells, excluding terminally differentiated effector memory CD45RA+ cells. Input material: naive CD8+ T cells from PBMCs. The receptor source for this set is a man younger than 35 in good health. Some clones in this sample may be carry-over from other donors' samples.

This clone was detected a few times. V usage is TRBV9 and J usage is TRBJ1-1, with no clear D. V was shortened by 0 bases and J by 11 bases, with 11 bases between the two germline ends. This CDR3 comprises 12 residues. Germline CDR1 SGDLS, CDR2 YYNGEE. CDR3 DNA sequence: TGTGCCAGCAGCGTAGGGGTGGGAGAGGCTTTCTTT. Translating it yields CASSVGVGEAFF.

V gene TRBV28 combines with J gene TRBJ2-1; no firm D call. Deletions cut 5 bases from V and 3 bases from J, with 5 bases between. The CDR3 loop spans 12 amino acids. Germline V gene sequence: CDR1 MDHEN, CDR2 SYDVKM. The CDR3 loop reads CASSQDYNEQFF. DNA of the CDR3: TGTGCCAGCAGTCAGGACTACAATGAGCAGTTCTTC.

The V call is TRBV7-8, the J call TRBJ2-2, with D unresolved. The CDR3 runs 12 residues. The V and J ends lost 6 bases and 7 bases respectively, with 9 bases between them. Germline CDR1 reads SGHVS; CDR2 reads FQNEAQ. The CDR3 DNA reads TGTGCCAGCAGAATTACCGGCGGGGAGCTGTTTTTT. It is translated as CASRITGGELFF. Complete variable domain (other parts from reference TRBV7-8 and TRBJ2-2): GAGVSQSPRYKVAKRGQDVALRCDPISGHVSLFWYQQALGQGPEFLTYFQNEAQLDKSGLPSDRFFAERPEGSVSTLKIQRTQQEDSAVYLCASRITGGELFFGEGSRLTVL.

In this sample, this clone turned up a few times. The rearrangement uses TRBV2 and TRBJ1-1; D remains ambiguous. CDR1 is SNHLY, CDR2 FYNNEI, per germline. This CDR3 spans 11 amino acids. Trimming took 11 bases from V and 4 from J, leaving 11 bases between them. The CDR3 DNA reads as TGTGCCCCCTTCACAGCCACTGAAGCTTTCTTT. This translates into CAPFTATEAFF.

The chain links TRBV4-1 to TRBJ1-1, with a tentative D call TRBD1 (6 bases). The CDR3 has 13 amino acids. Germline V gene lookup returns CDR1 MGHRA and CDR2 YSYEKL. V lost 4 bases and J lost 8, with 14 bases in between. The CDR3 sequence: CASSLGQGLEAFF. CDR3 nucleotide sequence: TGCGCCAGCAGCCTGGGGCAGGGGCTCGAAGCTTTCTTT.

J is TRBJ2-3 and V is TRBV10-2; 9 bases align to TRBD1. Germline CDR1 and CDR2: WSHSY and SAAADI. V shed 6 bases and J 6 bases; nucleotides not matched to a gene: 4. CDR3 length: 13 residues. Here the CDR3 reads CASREQGADTQYF. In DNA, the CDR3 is TGCGCCAGCAGAGAACAGGGGGCGGATACGCAGTATTTT.

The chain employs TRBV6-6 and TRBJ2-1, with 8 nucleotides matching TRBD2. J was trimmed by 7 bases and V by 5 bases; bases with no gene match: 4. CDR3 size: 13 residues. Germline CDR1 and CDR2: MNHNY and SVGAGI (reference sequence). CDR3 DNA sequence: TGTGCCAGCAGTACCGGGACTAGAAATGAGCAGTTCTTC. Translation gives CASSTGTRNEQFF.

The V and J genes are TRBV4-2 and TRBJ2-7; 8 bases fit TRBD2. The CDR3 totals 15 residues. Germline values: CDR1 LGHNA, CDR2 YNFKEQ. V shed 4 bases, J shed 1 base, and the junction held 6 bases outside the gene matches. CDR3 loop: CASSPIGGGSYEQYF. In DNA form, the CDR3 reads TGTGCCAGCAGCCCCATCGGGGGGGGGTCCTACGAGCAGTACTTC.

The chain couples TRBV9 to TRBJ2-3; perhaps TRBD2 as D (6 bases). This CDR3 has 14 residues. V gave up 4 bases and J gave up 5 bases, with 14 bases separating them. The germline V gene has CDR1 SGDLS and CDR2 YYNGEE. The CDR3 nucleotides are TGTGCCAGCAGCATGGGACTGCCTCGAGATACGCAGTATTTT. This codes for CASSMGLPRDTQYF.

The CDR3 region has the DNA TGTGCCAGCAGCTCGGGGGGTCCAACTAATGAAAAACTGTTTTTT. Protein product: CASSSGGPTNEKLFF. This chain uses TRBV7-8 with TRBJ1-4, with a possible D match to TRBD1 (5 bases). This CDR3 contains 15 residues. Germline V lookup: CDR1 SGHVS, CDR2 FQNEAQ. V lost 4 bases, J lost 0 bases, and 9 bases lay in between. Combining the CDR3 with reference TRBV7-8 and TRBJ1-4 gives the whole variable domain GAGVSQSPRYKVAKRGQDVALRCDPISGHVSLFWYQQALGQGPEFLTYFQNEAQLDKSGLPSDRFFAERPEGSVSTLKIQRTQQEDSAVYLCASSSGGPTNEKLFFGSGTQLSVL.

This chain's CDR3 is CASSTSGKSYEQYF. CDR3 DNA: TGTGCCAGCAGCACGAGCGGGAAGTCCTACGAGCAGTACTTC. The V and J genes are TRBV7-2 and TRBJ2-7; 7 bases agree with TRBD2. The CDR3 is 14 amino acids. After removal of 5 bases from V and 1 base from J, the junction contained 5 bases not matched to a gene. Germline V gene data show CDR1 as SGHTA and CDR2 as FQGNSA.

As DNA, the CDR3 is TGTGCCAGCAGTTACGCCCTCAGGGGGCCTGGCACTGAAGCTTTCTTT. Its translation is CASSYALRGPGTEAFF. V gene TRBV6-5 combines with J gene TRBJ1-1; 8 nucleotides agree with TRBD1. The germline V gene has CDR1 MNHEY and CDR2 SVGAGI. The V gene end was trimmed by 2 bases and the J gene end by 4 bases; junction bases not matched to a gene: 9. The CDR3 is 16 residues long.

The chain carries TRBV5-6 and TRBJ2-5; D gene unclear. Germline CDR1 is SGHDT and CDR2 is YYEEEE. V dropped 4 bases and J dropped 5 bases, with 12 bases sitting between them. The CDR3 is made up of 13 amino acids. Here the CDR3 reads CASSDRGFETQYF. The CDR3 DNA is TGTGCCAGCAGCGACCGTGGGTTCGAGACCCAGTACTTC.

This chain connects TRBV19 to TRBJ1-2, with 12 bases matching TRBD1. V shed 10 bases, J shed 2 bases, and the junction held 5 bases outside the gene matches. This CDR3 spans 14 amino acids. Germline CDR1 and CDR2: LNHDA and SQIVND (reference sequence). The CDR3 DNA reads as TGTGCCACGGGACAGGGGGCGCCCAACTATGGCTACACCTTC. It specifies CATGQGAPNYGYTF.

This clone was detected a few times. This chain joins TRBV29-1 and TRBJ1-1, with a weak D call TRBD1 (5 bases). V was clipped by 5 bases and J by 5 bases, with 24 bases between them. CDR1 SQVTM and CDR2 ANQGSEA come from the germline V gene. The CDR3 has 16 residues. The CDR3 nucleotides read TGCAGCGTTTTGCCCGCCGGATGGGGGAGGGGAACTGAAGCTTTCTTT. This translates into CSVLPAGWGRGTEAFF. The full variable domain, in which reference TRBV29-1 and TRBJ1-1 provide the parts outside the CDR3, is SAVISQKPSRDICQRGTSLTIQCQVDSQVTMMFWYRQQPGQSLTLIATANQGSEATYESGFVIDKFPISRPNLTFSTLTVSNMSPEDSSIYLCSVLPAGWGRGTEAFFGQGTRLTVV.

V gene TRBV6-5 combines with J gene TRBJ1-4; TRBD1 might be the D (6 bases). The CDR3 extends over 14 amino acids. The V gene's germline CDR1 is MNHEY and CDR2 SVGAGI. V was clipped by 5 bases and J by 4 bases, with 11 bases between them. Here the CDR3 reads CASSKDRVNEKLFF. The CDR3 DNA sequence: TGTGCCAGCAGTAAGGACAGAGTTAATGAAAAACTGTTTTTT.

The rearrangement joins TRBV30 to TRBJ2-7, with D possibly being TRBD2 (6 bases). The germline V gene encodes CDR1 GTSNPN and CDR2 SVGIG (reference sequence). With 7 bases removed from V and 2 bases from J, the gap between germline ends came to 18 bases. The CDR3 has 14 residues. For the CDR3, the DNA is TGTGCCTCCAAAAACGAGGCGGGAACCTACGAGCAGTACTTC. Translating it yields CASKNEAGTYEQYF.

CDR3 region: CASSSGLALTDTQYF. The CDR3 region has the DNA TGCGCCAGCAGCTCGGGACTAGCCTTGACAGATACGCAGTATTTT. The gene calls are TRBV5-1 and TRBJ2-3; 9 positions agree with TRBD2. The CDR3 is 15 amino acids. The germline V gene has CDR1 SGHRS and CDR2 YFSETQ. Unmatched junction bases numbered 5, after V lost 3 bases and J lost 3 bases.

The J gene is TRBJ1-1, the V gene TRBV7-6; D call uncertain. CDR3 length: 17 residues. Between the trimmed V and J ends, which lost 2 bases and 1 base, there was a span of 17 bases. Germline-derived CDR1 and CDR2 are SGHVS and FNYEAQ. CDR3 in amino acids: CASSLRYSGPANTEAFF. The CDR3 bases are TGTGCCAGCAGCTTAAGGTATTCGGGTCCGGCGAACACTGAAGCTTTCTTT.

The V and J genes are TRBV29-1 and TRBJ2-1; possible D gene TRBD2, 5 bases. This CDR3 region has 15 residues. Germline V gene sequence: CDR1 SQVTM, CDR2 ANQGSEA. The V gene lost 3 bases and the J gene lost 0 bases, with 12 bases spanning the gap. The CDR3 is CSVETRRSSYNEQFF. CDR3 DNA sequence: TGCAGCGTTGAGACGCGGAGGAGCTCCTACAATGAGCAGTTCTTC.

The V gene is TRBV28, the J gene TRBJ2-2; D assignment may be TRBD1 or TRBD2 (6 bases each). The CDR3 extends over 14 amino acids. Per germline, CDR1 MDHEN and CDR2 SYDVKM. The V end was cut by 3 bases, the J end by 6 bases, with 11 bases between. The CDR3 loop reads CASSFRGVSGELFF. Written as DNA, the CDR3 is TGTGCCAGCAGTTTTAGGGGGGTTTCCGGGGAGCTGTTTTTT.

The CDR3 DNA follows: TGTGCCAGCAGTCCTCTTCTTCACGAATACAATGAGCAGTTCTTC. Translated: CASSPLLHEYNEQFF. The rearrangement links TRBV28 to TRBJ2-1; D unclear. The CDR3 is made up of 15 amino acids. The germline V gene encodes CDR1 MDHEN and CDR2 SYDVKM. V shed 5 bases and J shed 4 bases, with 15 bases lying between them. The full variable domain, with the rest looked up from reference TRBV28 and TRBJ2-1, is DVKVTQSSRYLVKRTGEKVFLECVQDMDHENMFWYRQDPGLGLRLIYFSYDVKMKEKGDIPEGYSVSREKKERFSLILESASTNQTSMYLCASSPLLHEYNEQFFGPGTRLTVL.

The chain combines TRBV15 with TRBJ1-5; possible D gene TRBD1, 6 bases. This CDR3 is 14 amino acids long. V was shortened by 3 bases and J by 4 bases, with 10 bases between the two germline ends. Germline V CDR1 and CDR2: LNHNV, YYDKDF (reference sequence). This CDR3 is CATSSDRWNQPQHF. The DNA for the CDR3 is TGTGCCACCAGCAGCGACAGGTGGAATCAGCCCCAGCATTTT.

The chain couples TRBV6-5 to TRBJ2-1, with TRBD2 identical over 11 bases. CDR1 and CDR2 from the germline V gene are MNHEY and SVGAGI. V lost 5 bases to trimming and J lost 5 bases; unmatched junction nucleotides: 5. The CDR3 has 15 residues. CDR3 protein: CASSHNSGRDNEQFF. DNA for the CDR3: TGTGCCAGCAGTCATAATAGCGGGAGGGACAATGAGCAGTTCTTC.

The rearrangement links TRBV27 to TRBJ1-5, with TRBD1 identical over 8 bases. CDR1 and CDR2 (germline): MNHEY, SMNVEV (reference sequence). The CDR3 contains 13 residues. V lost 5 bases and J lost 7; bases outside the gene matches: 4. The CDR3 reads CASSIQGGQPQHF. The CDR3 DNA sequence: TGTGCCAGCAGTATACAGGGGGGGCAGCCCCAGCATTTT.

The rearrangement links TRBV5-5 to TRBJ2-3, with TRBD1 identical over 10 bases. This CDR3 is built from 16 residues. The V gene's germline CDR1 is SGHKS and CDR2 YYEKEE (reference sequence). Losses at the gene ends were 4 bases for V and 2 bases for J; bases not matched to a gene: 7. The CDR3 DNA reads TGTGCCAGCAGCATTAGGGACAGGGGAACCACAGATACGCAGTATTTT. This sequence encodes CASSIRDRGTTDTQYF.

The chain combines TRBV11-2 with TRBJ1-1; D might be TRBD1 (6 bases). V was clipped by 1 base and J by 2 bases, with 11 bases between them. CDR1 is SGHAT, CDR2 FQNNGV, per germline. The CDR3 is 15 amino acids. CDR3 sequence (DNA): TGTGCCAGCAGCTTAGGCCCGGACAGCAACACTGAAGCTTTCTTT. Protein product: CASSLGPDSNTEAFF. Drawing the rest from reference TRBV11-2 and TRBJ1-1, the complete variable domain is EAGVAQSPRYKIIEKRQSVAFWCNPISGHATLYWYQQILGQGPKLLIQFQNNGVVDDSQLPKDRFSAERLKGVDSTLKIQPAKLEDSAVYLCASSLGPDSNTEAFFGQGTRLTVV.

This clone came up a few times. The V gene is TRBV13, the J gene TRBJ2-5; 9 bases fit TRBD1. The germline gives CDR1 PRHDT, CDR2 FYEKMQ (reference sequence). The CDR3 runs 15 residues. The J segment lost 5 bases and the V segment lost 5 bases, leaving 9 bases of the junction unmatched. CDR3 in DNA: TGTGCCAGCAGCCCGGGACAGGGTAGAGTCGAGACCCAGTACTTC. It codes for CASSPGQGRVETQYF. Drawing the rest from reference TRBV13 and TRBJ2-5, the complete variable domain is AAGVIQSPRHLIKEKRETATLKCYPIPRHDTVYWYQQGPGQDPQFLISFYEKMQSDKGSIPDRFSAQQFSDYHSELNMSSLELGDSALYFCASSPGQGRVETQYFGPGTRLLVL.

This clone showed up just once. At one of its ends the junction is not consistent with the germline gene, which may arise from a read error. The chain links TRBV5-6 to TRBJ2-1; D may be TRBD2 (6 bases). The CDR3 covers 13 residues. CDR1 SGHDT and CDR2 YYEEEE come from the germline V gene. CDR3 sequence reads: CATSGPSYNEQFF. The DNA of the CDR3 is TGTGCCACCAGCGGGCCCTCCTACAATGAGCAGTTCTTC.

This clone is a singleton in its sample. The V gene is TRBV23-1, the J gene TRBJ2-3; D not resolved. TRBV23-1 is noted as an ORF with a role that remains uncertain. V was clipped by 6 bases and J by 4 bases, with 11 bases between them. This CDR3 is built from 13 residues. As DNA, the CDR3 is TGCGCCAGCAGCAGCCCCAAGGCAGATACGCAGTATTTT. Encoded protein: CASSSPKADTQYF.